These 11 T cell receptor beta chains originate from one sample sequenced in a study of brain T cells in children with intractable seizures. Indicated time point: blood from clinic visit 5 months post-surgery; TSC patient then seizure free. The repertoire was sequenced with immunoSEQ multiplex PCR; TCRdb's copy has only in-frame clones and lacks some. The sample carries hundreds of thousands of clones, about 93% recorded once. The sample here was peripheral blood, taken around 5 months after surgery. These receptors came from a boy less than two years old with tuberous sclerosis and intractable seizures.

V is TRBV4-1 and J is TRBJ1-1; D might be TRBD1 (5 bases). V was pared by 0 bases and J by 7 bases, with 18 bases between. The CDR3 contains 16 residues. Germline V gives CDR1 MGHRA, CDR2 YSYEKL. The CDR3 is CASSQDPQGWWVEAFF. CDR3 DNA sequence: TGCGCCAGCAGCCAAGATCCCCAGGGATGGTGGGTTGAAGCTTTCTTT.

This chain uses TRBV3-1 (or the pseudogene TRBV3-2) with TRBJ1-2, with 8 bases matching TRBD1. After removal of 2 bases from V and 8 bases from J, the junction contained 7 bases not matched to a gene. The germline V gene has CDR1 LGHDT and CDR2 YNNKEL (reference sequence). The CDR3 loop spans 14 amino acids. DNA of the CDR3: TGTGCCAGCAGCCAAAAGACAGGGGCGGTAGGCTACACCTTC. It translates to CASSQKTGAVGYTF.

The chain carries TRBV6-1 and TRBJ1-6; no firm D call. V was clipped by 6 bases and J by 0 bases, with 18 bases between them. Looked up from germline, CDR1 is MNHNS and CDR2 is SASEGT. The CDR3 spans 18 residues. In DNA form, the CDR3 reads TGTGCCAGCAGCGAACCCTATTATTCAAGCTCCTATAATTCACCCCTCCACTTT. Encoded protein: CASSEPYYSSSYNSPLHF.

The chain has TRBV6-5 and TRBJ2-7; 13 bases fit TRBD2. CDR1 is MNHEY, CDR2 SVGAGI, per germline. This CDR3 is 15 amino acids long. J was trimmed by 2 bases and V by 5 bases; bases with no gene match: 3. The CDR3 DNA is TGTGCCAGCAGTCTGGGACTAGCGGGACCCTACGAGCAGTACTTC. This encodes CASSLGLAGPYEQYF.

The DNA for the CDR3 is TGCGCCAGCAGCTTGGTGGGGGCGCACCACGAGCAGTACTTC. Translation gives CASSLVGAHHEQYF. This sequence joins TRBV5-1 and TRBJ2-7; possible D gene TRBD1, 6 bases. The CDR3 totals 14 residues. The V gene's germline CDR1 is SGHRS and CDR2 YFSETQ. V lost 0 bases and J lost 5, with 12 bases in between.

The gene calls are TRBV6-6 and TRBJ2-5, with 7 bases aligning to TRBD2. The CDR3 spans 16 residues. V shed 0 bases, J shed 4 bases, and the junction held 8 bases outside the gene matches. CDR1 and CDR2 from the germline V gene are MNHNY and SVGAGI (reference sequence). The CDR3, as DNA: TGTGCCAGCAGTTACTCCTTAGCGGGTATTCGAGAGACCCAGTACTTC. Its translation is CASSYSLAGIRETQYF.

The gene calls are TRBV28 and TRBJ2-3, with TRBD1 matching 8 bases. Germline V gives CDR1 MDHEN, CDR2 SYDVKM. The junction had 10 bases not matched to a gene; V was cut back by 4 bases and J by 1 base. This CDR3 is 17 amino acids long. CDR3 nucleotide sequence: TGTGCCAGCAGTTCCAAACCGCAGGGGGCCGGCACAGATACGCAGTATTTT. Translation gives CASSSKPQGAGTDTQYF.

This clone is a singleton in its sample. The chain uses TRBV4-2 and TRBJ2-2; 12 positions match TRBD2. V lost 1 base to trimming and J lost 5 bases; unmatched junction nucleotides: 5. Germline CDR1 reads LGHNA; CDR2 reads YNFKEQ. The CDR3 spans 17 residues. The CDR3 bases are TGTGCCAGCAGCCAAGGAGGACTAGCGGGGAAAACCGGGGAGCTGTTTTTT. Amino acids: CASSQGGLAGKTGELFF.

The rearrangement joins TRBV10-3 to TRBJ1-1; D uncertain. V lost 0 bases to trimming and J lost 6 bases, with 17 bases between them. This CDR3 region has 16 residues. The germline gives CDR1 ENHRY, CDR2 SYGVKD. The CDR3 bases are TGTGCCATCAGTGAGTCGTATCTTCCAGGCCACGCTGAAGCTTTCTTT. This encodes CAISESYLPGHAEAFF.

J is TRBJ2-7 and V is TRBV5-4; no firm D call. V was shortened by 3 bases and J by 5 bases, with 9 bases between the two germline ends. This CDR3 is 12 amino acids long. Germline CDR1 reads SGHNT; CDR2 reads YYREEE (reference sequence). The CDR3 DNA follows: TGTGCCAGCAGCTCGAACATGGACGAGCAGTACTTC. Translating it yields CASSSNMDEQYF.

This chain uses TRBV6-5 with TRBJ1-5, with D perhaps matching TRBD1 (6 bases). CDR3 length equals 13 residues. Germline CDR1 and CDR2: MNHEY and SVGAGI. V was pared by 6 bases and J by 3 bases, with 9 bases between. The CDR3 DNA reads as TGTGCCAGCAGAGAGGGGGACAATCAGCCCCAGCATTTT. Translation: CASREGDNQPQHF.